This T cell receptor beta chain was sequenced during a study of blood T cell repertoires in COVID-19. In the study overall: COVID-19 samples collected from the United States, Italy and Spain covered acute and convalescent phases. Sample material is recorded as cDNA or gDNA derived from T cells, B-cell-depleted T cells, or PBMCs.

Original handling: The assay estimated nucleated cells by amplifying reference gene primers. Method: immunoSEQ multiplex PCR; TCRdb's copy keeps in-frame clones and lacks some. V, J and clone size are those of that table, while D and trimming were read from the DNA. The table records tens of thousands of clones, 90% of them present only once. J lost 9 bases, V lost 6 bases, and 15 bases had no gene match. The V gene's germline CDR1 is MNHEY and CDR2 SVGAGI. This CDR3 has 15 residues. Seattle patients were enrolled while actively infected and followed longitudinally. The chain uses TRBV6-5 and TRBJ1-2; 8 nucleotides align to TRBD1. The sequence derives from a young man with COVID-19, enrolled during active disease. Sequencing input: peripheral blood. The CDR3 DNA sequence: TGTGCCAGCAGGCTCGGGACAGGCAAGATGGGTAGCTACACCTTC. Encoded protein: CASRLGTGKMGSYTF.